The 2 T cell receptor beta chains listed next were all sequenced from one sample in a study of T cell repertoires in cytomegalovirus infection. One entry per CDR3 protein results from TCRdb running MiXCR on the reads. The sample contains hundreds of thousands of distinct CDR3 sequences, approximately 31% of which appear only once. For these TCRs, the target antigens are not known. Sequenced here: cultured CD8+ T cells from PBMCs, sampled from culture after CMV antigen stimulation. The receptors shown here come from a human donor in good health (CMV status not recorded). Some clones in this sample may be carry-over from other donors' samples.

This clonotype was observed many times. The chain uses TRBV7-2 and TRBJ1-2, with TRBD1 as a possible D gene (5 bases). Germline lookup yields CDR1 SGHTA and CDR2 FQGNSA. Trimming cost V 0 bases and J 4 bases, with 12 bases left between them. CDR3 length: 15 residues. This chain's CDR3 is CASSLAPGALYGYTF. The CDR3 nucleotides are TGTGCCAGCAGCTTAGCGCCCGGGGCGCTCTATGGCTACACCTTC.

This clonotype has a handful of counts. CDR3 protein: CASSFLGGETQYF. Written as DNA, the CDR3 is TGTGCCAGCAGTTTTTTGGGTGGAGAGACCCAGTACTTC. The chain joins TRBV12-3 or TRBV12-4 to TRBJ2-5, with D unresolved. This CDR3 is 13 amino acids long. V was pared by 3 bases and J by 4 bases, with 9 bases between.